The 21 T cell receptor beta chains below come from one sample, sequenced in a study of T cells in Graves' hyperthyroidism and ophthalmopathy. TCR beta CDR3 regions were amplified from RNA transcripts. The HTBI set primed first-round TCR CDR3 RT-PCR. Each CDR3 protein gets one entry after TCRdb re-called the multiplex PCR reads with MiXCR. The sample contains some 250,000 distinct CDR3 sequences, 13% to 15% of which appear only once. The source material was blood. The receptors come from a woman between 50 and 59 years old with Graves' hyperthyroidism that later progressed to Graves' ophthalmopathy.

In regard to this clonotype: One base away lies a much larger clone, so this may be a sequencing read error. The rearrangement joins TRBV5-1 to TRBJ2-3, with TRBD2 matching over 7 bases. The CDR3 is 18 amino acids. From germline, CDR1 is SGHRS and CDR2 YFSETQ. The CDR3 reads CASSVGPSGKGWQDTQYF. CDR3 in DNA: TGTGCCAGCAGCGTAGGACCCAGCGGGAAGGGTTGGCAAGATACGCAGTATTTT. Full variable domain (rest looked up from reference TRBV5-1 and TRBJ2-3): KAGVTQTPRYLIKTRGQQVTLSCSPISGHRSVSWYQQTPGQGLQFLFEYFSETQRNKGNFPGRFSGRQFSNSRSEMNVSTLELGDSALYLCASSVGPSGKGWQDTQYFGPGTRLTVL.

V usage is TRBV14 and J usage is TRBJ2-7; the match to TRBD2 covers 10 bases. CDR1 is SGHDN and CDR2 is FVKESK in the germline V gene. This CDR3 contains 18 residues. The trim removed 5 bases at V and 1 base at J, leaving 14 bases unmatched. The CDR3 spells CASSKRLAGLSISYEQYF. CDR3 sequence (DNA): TGTGCCAGCAGCAAACGACTAGCGGGCCTTTCTATTTCCTACGAGCAGTACTTC.

A note on this clonotype: A much larger clone lies one base from this, so it may be a read error. The gene calls are TRBV2 and TRBJ2-6; D possibly uses TRBD1 or TRBD2 (5 bases each). Trimming stripped 7 bases from V and 0 bases from J, with 13 bases between. The CDR3 runs 16 residues. Looked up from germline, CDR1 is SNHLY and CDR2 is FYNNEI. Here the CDR3 reads CASTSRGYSGANVLTF. The CDR3 DNA is TGTGCCAGCACCTCCCGGGGCTACTCTGGGGCCAACGTCCTGACTTTC.

This clonotype was counted at least ten times. The CDR3 loop is CASSLGDRPQETQYF. The CDR3 coding sequence is TGCGCCAGCAGCTTGGGTGATAGACCCCAGGAGACCCAGTACTTC. V is TRBV5-1 and J is TRBJ2-5; D is unresolved. CDR1 and CDR2 from the germline V gene are SGHRS and YFSETQ. The germline V and J ends were trimmed by 0 bases and 5 bases, with 14 bases remaining between them. This CDR3 contains 15 residues.

The sample holds many counts of this clonotype. The chain employs TRBV7-3 and TRBJ2-2; 7 nucleotides line up with TRBD1. The CDR3 is made up of 15 amino acids. The ends lost 7 bases at V and 2 bases at J; junction bases unmatched: 7. Per germline, CDR1 SGHTA and CDR2 FQGTGA. CDR3 protein: CASNKGAANTGELFF. The CDR3 DNA reads as TGTGCCAGCAACAAGGGGGCAGCAAACACCGGGGAGCTGTTTTTT.

This clonotype was counted ten times or more. This sequence joins TRBV9 and TRBJ1-2; 8 nucleotides align to TRBD1. Germline loops: CDR1 SGDLS, CDR2 YYNGEE. J was trimmed by 6 bases and V by 3 bases; bases with no gene match: 10. CDR3 length equals 15 residues. In nucleotides, the CDR3 is TGTGCCAGCAGCGGCGGGGGACAGGCTTACGATGGCTACACCTTC. Its translation is CASSGGGQAYDGYTF.

For this clonotype: An end of the junction differs from the germline gene, which may be a read error. V is TRBV30 and J is TRBJ2-6; D assignment may be TRBD1 or TRBD2 (5 bases each). This CDR3 comprises 12 residues. Germline V CDR1 and CDR2: GTSNPN, SVGIG (reference sequence). CDR3 in DNA: TGTGCCTGGAACAGAGGGGTCAACGTCCTGACTTTC. This codes for CAWNRGVNVLTF. Drawing the rest from reference TRBV30 and TRBJ2-6, the complete variable domain is SQTIHQWPATLVQPVGSPLSLECTVEGTSNPNLYWYRQAAGRGLQLLFYSVGIGQISSEVPQNLSASRPQDRQFILSSKKLLLSDSGFYLCAWNRGVNVLTFGAGSRLTVL.

This clonotype was seen repeatedly, ten times or more. J is TRBJ2-3 and V is TRBV5-8, with D possibly matching TRBD2 (5 bases). Trimming took 0 bases from V and 5 from J, leaving 7 bases between them. The CDR3 covers 13 residues. Germline V gene data show CDR1 as SGHTS and CDR2 as YDEGEE. The CDR3 loop reads CASSLAGRDTQYF. The CDR3 region has the DNA TGTGCCAGCAGCTTGGCGGGAAGAGATACGCAGTATTTT.

As for this clonotype: This sequence may be a read error, since a much larger clone differs from it by one base. The rearrangement joins TRBV7-2 to TRBJ1-2; possibly TRBD1 for D (5 bases). The germline V gene encodes CDR1 SGHTA and CDR2 FQGNSA. This CDR3 spans 13 amino acids. V lost 1 base and J lost 7, with 10 bases in between. CDR3 coding DNA: TGTGCCAGCAGCTTAGGAGGGGATGCTGGCTACACCTTC. It translates to CASSLGGDAGYTF.

About this clonotype: This may be a read error: a much more frequent sequence differs by one nucleotide. V is TRBV5-1 and J is TRBJ1-3, with D perhaps TRBD1 (5 bases). Germline assignment: CDR1 SGHRS and CDR2 YFSETQ. The CDR3 runs to 15 residues. V was trimmed by 4 bases and J by 4 bases, leaving 15 bases between them. The CDR3 sequence: CASSPGPGSGNTIYF. The CDR3 DNA reads TGCGCCAGCAGCCCCGGGCCAGGGTCCGGAAACACCATATATTTT.

Ten or more counts support this clonotype. J is TRBJ2-1 and V is TRBV3-1; D perhaps matches TRBD1 (8 bases). Germline CDR1 and CDR2: LGHDT and YNNKEL (reference sequence). The V end was cut by 0 bases, the J end by 11 bases, with 14 bases between. This CDR3 is 14 amino acids long. CDR3 sequence: CASSQEGGTGQQFF. The CDR3 region has the DNA TGTGCCAGCAGCCAAGAGGGAGGGACAGGTCAGCAGTTCTTC.

This clonotype was found a few times. The chain recombines TRBV10-3 with TRBJ2-3, with TRBD2 matching 7 bases. CDR3 length: 16 residues. V lost 9 bases and J lost 1; bases outside the gene matches: 13. Germline V gives CDR1 ENHRY, CDR2 SYGVKD. The CDR3 DNA sequence: TGTGCCATGCGTAGCGGGCCGGGCGGGGGCACAGATACGCAGTATTTT. Translating it yields CAMRSGPGGGTDTQYF.

This clonotype was recorded many times. This rearrangement joins TRBV5-5 to TRBJ1-2, with 10 bases aligning to TRBD1. Germline values: CDR1 SGHKS, CDR2 YYEKEE (reference sequence). J lost 6 bases, V lost 4 bases, and 3 bases had no gene match. The CDR3 is made up of 13 amino acids. The CDR3 coding sequence is TGTGCCAGCAGCACCGGGACAGGGGATGGCTACACCTTC. It specifies CASSTGTGDGYTF.

The V call is TRBV29-1, the J call TRBJ2-1, with D tentatively TRBD1 or TRBD2 (5 bases each). The CDR3 loop spans 15 amino acids. V lost 5 bases to trimming and J lost 0 bases, with 14 bases between them. Per the germline V gene, CDR1 is SQVTM and CDR2 is ANQGSEA. In DNA, the CDR3 is TGCAGCGTTCCCTATGGGGGAGCCTCCTACAATGAGCAGTTCTTC. It specifies CSVPYGGASYNEQFF.

This clonotype occurred many times. This chain joins TRBV7-9 and TRBJ2-7, with TRBD1 as a possible D gene (5 bases). V lost 3 bases and J lost 3, with 12 bases in between. The germline V gene encodes CDR1 SEHNR and CDR2 FQNEAQ (reference sequence). The CDR3 contains 14 residues. The chain's CDR3 is CASSFPPTDYEQYF. For the CDR3, the DNA is TGTGCCAGCAGCTTTCCCCCGACAGACTACGAGCAGTACTTC.

Ten or more counts support this clonotype. This chain connects TRBV5-1 to TRBJ1-1; no reliable D call. CDR3 length: 14 amino acids. The V end lost 4 bases, the J end lost 3 bases, and 13 bases lay between the germline ends. CDR1 SGHRS and CDR2 YFSETQ come from the germline V gene. CDR3 DNA sequence: TGCGCCAGCAGCCTTCTTGGGAGCGACACTGAAGCTTTCTTT. As protein: CASSLLGSDTEAFF.

There are many counts of this clonotype. The CDR3 DNA reads as TGTGCCACCAGTGCCCAGCGGGGTTTCGATGGCTACACCTTC. This gives the protein CATSAQRGFDGYTF. J is TRBJ1-2 and V is TRBV24-1; no reliable D call. Trimming took 5 bases from V and 6 from J, leaving 15 bases between them. This CDR3 is built from 14 residues. The V gene's germline CDR1 is KGHDR and CDR2 SFDVKD.

Worth noting for this clonotype: Since a much larger clone is just one base distant, this may be a read error. The rearrangement uses TRBV6-1 and TRBJ2-3; 9 bases fit TRBD1. V gave up 6 bases and J gave up 5 bases; unmatched junction bases: 9. The germline V gene encodes CDR1 MNHNS and CDR2 SASEGT. The CDR3 has 15 amino acids. CDR3: CASRTDRGNIDTQYF. In DNA form, the CDR3 reads TGTGCCAGCAGGACGGACAGGGGAAACATAGATACGCAGTATTTT.

This chain joins TRBV19 and TRBJ1-6; D remains ambiguous. V was pared by 4 bases and J by 8 bases, with 9 bases between. CDR1 is LNHDA and CDR2 is SQIVND in the germline V gene (reference sequence). This CDR3 has 13 residues. The CDR3 bases are TGTGCCAGTAGTAACGGAGGGTATTCACCCCTCCACTTT. It encodes CASSNGGYSPLHF.

Ten or more counts support this clonotype. The genes are TRBV30 and TRBJ1-5, with D possibly TRBD1 on 5 matching bases. Between the trimmed V and J ends, which lost 2 bases and 6 bases, there was a span of 14 bases. Germline CDR1 reads GTSNPN; CDR2 reads SVGIG (reference sequence). The CDR3 length is 14 residues. The CDR3 DNA sequence: TGTGCCTGGAGTAGGTTGACAGACGCTCAGCCCCAGCATTTT. It specifies CAWSRLTDAQPQHF.

A few counts support this clonotype. The CDR3 loop reads CSVEKGRDALRSGYTF. The CDR3 DNA follows: TGCAGCGTTGAAAAAGGAAGGGACGCCCTGAGGAGTGGCTACACCTTC. The V call is TRBV29-1, the J call TRBJ1-2; a possible D gene is TRBD1 (5 bases). The V and J ends lost 2 bases and 7 bases respectively, with 23 bases between them. CDR3 length: 16 amino acids. CDR1 is SQVTM and CDR2 is ANQGSEA in the germline V gene.